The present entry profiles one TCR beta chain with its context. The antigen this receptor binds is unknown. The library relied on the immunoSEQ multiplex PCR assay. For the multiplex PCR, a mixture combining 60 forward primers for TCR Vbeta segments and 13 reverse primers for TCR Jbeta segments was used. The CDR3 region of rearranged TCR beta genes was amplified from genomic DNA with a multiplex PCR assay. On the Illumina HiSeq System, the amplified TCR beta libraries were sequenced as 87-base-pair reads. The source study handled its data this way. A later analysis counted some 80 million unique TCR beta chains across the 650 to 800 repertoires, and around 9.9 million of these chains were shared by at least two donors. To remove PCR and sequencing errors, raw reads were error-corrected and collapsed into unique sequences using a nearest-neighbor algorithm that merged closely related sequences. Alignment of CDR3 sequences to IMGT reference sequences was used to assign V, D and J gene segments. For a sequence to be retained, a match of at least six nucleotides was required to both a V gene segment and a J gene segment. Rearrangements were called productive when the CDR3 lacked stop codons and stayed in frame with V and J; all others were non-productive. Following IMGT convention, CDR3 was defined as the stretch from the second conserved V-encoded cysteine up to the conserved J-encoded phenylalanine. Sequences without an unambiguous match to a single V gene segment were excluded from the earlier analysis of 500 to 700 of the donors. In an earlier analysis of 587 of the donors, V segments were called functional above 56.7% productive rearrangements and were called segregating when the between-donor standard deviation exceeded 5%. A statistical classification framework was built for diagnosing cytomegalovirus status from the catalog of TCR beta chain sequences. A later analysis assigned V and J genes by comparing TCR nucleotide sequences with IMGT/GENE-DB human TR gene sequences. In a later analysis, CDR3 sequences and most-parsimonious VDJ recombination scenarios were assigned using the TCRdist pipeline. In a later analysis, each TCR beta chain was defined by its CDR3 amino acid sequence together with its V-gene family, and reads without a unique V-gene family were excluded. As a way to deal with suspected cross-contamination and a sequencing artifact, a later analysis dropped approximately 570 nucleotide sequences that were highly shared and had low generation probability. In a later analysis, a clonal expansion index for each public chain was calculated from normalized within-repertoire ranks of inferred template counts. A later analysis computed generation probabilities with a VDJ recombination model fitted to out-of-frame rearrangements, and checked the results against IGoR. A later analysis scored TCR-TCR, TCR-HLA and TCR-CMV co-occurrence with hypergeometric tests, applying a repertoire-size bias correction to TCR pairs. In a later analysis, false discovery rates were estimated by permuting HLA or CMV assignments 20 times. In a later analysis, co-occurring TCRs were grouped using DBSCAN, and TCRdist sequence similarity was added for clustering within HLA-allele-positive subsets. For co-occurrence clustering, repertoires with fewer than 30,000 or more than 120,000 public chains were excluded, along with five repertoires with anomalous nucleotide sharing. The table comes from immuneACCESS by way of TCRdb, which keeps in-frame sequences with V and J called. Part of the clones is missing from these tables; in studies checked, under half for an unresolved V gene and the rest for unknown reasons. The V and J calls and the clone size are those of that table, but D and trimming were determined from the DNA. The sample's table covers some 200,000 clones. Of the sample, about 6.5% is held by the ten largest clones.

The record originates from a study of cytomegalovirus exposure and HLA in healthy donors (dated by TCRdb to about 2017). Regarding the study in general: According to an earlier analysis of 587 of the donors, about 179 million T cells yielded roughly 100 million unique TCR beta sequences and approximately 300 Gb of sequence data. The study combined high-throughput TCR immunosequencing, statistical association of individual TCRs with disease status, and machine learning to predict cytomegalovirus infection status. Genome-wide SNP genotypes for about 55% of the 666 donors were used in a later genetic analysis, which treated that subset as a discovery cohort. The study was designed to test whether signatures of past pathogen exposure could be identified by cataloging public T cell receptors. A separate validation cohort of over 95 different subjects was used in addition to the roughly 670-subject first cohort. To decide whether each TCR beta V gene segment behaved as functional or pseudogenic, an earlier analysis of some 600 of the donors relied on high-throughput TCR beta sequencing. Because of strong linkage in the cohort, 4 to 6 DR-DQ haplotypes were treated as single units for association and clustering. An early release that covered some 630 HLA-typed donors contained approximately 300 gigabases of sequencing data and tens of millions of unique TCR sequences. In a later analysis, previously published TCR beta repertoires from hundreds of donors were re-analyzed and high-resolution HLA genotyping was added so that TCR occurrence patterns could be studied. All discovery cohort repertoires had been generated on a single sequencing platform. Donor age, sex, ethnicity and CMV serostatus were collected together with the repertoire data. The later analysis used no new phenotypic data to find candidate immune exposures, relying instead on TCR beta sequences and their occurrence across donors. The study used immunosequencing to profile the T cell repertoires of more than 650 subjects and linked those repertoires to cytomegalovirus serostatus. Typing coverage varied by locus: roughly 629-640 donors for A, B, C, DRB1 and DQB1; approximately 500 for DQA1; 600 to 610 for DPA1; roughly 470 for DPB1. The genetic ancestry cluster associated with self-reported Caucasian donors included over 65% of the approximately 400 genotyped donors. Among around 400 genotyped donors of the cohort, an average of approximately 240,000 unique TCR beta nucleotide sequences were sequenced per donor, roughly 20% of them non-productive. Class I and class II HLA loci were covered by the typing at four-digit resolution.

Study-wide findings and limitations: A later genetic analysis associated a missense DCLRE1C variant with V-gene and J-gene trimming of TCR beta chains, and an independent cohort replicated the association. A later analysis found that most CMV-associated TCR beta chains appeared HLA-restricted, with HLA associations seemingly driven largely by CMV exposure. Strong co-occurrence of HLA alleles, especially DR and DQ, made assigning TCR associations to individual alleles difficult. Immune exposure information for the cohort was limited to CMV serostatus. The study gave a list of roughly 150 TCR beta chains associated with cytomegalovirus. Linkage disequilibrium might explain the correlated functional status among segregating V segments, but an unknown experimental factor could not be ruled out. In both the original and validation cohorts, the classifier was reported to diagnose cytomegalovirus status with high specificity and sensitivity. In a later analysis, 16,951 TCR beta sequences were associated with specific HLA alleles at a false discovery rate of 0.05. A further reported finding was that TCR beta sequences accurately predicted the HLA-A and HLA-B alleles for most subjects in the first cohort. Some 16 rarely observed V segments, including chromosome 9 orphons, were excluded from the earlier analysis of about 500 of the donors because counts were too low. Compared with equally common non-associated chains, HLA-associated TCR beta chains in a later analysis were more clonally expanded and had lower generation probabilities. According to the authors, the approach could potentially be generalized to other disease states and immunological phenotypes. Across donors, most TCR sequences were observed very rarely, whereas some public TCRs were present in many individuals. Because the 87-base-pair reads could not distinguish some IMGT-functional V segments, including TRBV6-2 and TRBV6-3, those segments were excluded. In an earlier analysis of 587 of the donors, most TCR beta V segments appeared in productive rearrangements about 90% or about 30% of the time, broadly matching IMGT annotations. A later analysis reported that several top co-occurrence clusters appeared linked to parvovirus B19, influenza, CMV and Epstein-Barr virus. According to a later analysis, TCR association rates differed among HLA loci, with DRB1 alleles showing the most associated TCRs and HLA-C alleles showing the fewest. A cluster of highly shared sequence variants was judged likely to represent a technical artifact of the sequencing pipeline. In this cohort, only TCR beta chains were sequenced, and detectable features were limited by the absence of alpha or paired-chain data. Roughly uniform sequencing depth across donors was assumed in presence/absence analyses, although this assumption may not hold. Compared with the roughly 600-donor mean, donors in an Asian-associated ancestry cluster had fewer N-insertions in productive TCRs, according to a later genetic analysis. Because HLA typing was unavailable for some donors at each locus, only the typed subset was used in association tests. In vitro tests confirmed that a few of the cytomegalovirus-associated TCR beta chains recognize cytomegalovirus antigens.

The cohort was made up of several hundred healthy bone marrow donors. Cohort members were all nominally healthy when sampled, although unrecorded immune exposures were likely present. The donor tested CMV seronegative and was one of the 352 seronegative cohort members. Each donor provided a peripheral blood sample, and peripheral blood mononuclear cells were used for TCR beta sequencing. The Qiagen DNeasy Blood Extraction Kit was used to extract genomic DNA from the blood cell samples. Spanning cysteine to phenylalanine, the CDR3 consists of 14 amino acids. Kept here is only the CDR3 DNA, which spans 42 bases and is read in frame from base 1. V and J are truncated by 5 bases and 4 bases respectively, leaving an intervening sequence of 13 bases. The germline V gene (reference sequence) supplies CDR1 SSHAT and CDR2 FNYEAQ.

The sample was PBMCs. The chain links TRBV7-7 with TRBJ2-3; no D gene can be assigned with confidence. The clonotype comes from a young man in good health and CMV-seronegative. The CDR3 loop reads CASSTNTPPDTQYF. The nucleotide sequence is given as TGTGCCAGCAGCACTAATACCCCACCAGATACGCAGTATTTT. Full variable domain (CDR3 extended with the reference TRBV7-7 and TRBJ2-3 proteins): GAGVSQSPRYKVTKRGQDVTLRCDPISSHATLYWYQQALGQGPEFLTYFNYEAQPDKSGLPSDRFSAERPEGSISTLTIQRTEQRDSAMYRCASSTNTPPDTQYFGPGTRLTVL.